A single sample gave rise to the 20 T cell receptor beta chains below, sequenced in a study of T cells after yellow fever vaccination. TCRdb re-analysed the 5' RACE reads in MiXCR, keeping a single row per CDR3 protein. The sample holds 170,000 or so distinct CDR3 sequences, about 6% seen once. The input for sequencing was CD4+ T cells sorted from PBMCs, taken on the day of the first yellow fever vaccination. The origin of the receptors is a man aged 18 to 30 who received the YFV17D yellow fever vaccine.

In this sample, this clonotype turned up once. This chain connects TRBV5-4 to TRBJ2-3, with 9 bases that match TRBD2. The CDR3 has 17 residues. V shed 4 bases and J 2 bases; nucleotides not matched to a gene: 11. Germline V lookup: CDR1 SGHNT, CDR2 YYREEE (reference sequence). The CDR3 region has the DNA TGTGCCAGCAGCGCCGGCAGAACTAGCGGGCACACAGATACGCAGTATTTT. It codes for CASSAGRTSGHTDTQYF.

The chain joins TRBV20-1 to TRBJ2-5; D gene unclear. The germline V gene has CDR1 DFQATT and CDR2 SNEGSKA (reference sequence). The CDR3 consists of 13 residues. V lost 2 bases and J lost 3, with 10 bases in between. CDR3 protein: CSARNPVKETQYF. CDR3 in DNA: TGCAGTGCTAGAAACCCGGTGAAAGAGACCCAGTACTTC.

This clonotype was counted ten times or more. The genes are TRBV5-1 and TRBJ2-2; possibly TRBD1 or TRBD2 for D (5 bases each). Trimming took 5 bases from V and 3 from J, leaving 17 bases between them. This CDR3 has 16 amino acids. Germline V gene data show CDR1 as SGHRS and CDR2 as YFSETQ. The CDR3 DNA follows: TGCGCCAGCAGACCCCCCGGGACCCTTGACACCGGGGAGCTGTTTTTT. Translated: CASRPPGTLDTGELFF.

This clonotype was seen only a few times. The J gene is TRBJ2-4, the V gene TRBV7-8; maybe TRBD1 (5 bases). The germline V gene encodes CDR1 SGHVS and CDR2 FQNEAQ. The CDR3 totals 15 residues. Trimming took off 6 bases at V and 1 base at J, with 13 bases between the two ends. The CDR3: CASSLGPAAKNIQYF. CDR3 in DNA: TGTGCCAGCAGTTTGGGGCCCGCGGCCAAAAACATTCAGTACTTC.

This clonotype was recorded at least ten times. The CDR3 loop is CASSQDPGLQETQYF. DNA for the CDR3: TGTGCCAGCAGCCAAGATCCCGGACTTCAAGAGACCCAGTACTTC. The rearrangement links TRBV4-2 to TRBJ2-5, with a possible D match to TRBD2 (5 bases). Germline CDR1 and CDR2: LGHNA and YNFKEQ. Trimming stripped 0 bases from V and 2 bases from J, with 10 bases between. This CDR3 has 15 amino acids.

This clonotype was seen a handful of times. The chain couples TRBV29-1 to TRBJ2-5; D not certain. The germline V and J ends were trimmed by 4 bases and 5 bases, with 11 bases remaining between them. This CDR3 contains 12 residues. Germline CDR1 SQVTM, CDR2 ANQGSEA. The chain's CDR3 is CSVGLVGETQYF. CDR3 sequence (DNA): TGCAGCGTTGGTTTGGTGGGGGAGACCCAGTACTTC.

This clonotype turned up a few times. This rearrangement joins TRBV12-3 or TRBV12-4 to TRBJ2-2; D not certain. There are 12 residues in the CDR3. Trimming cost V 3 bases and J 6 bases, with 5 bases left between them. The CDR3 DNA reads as TGTGCCAGCAGTTTTGTGGCCGGGGAGCTGTTTTTT. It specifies CASSFVAGELFF.

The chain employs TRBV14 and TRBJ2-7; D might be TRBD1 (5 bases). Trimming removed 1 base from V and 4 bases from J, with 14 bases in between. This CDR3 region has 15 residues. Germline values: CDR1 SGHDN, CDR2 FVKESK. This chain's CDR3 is CASSQAGLRFYEQYF. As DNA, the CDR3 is TGTGCCAGCAGCCAAGCAGGGCTCCGGTTTTACGAGCAGTACTTC.

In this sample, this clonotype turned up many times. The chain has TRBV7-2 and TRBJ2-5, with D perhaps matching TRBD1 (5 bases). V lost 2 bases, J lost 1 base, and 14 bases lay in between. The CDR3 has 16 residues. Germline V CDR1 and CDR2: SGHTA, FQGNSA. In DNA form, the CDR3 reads TGTGCCAGCAGCTTAACCCGACAGACGACCCAAGAGACCCAGTACTTC. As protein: CASSLTRQTTQETQYF.

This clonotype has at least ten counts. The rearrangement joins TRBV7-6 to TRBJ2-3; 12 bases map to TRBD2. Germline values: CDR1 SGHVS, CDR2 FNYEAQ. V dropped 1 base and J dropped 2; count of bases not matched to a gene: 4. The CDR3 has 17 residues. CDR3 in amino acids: CASSLGTSGASTDTQYF. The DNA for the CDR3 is TGTGCCAGCAGCTTAGGGACTAGCGGGGCGTCCACAGATACGCAGTATTTT.

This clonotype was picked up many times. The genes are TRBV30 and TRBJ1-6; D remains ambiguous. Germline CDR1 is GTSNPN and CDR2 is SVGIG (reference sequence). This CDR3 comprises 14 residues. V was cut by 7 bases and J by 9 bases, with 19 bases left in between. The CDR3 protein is CAYNIWGDGSPLHF. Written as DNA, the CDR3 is TGTGCCTATAACATCTGGGGTGACGGTTCACCCCTCCACTTT.

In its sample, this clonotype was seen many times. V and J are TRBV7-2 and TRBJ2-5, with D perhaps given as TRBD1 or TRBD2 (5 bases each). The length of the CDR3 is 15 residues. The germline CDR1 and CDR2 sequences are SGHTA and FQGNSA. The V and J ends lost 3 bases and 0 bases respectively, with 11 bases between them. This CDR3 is CASSLGPNNQETQYF. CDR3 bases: TGTGCCAGCAGCTTGGGACCGAACAACCAAGAGACCCAGTACTTC.

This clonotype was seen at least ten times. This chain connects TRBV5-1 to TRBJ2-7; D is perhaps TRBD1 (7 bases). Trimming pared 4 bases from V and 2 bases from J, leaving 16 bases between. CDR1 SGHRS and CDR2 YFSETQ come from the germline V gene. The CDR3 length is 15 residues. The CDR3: CASSPGGTAAYEQYF. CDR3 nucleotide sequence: TGCGCCAGCAGCCCAGGCGGGACAGCGGCCTACGAGCAGTACTTC.

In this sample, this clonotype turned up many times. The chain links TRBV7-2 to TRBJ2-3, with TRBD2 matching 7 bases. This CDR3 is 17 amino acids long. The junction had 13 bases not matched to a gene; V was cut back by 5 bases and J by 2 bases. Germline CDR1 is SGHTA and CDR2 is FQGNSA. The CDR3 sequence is CASSLSGGTGNTDTQYF. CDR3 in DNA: TGTGCCAGCAGCCTTTCGGGGGGAACGGGTAACACAGATACGCAGTATTTT.

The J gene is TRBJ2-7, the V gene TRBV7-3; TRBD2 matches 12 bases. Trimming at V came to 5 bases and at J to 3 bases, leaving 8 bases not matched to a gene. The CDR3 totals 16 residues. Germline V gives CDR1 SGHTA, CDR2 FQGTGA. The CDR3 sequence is CASSPTGTSGHYEQYF. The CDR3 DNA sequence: TGTGCCAGCAGCCCCACGGGGACTAGCGGGCACTACGAGCAGTACTTC.

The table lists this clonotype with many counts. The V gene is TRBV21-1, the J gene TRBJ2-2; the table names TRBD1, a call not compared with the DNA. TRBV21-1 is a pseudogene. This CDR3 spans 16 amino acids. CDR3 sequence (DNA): TGTGCCAGCAGCTCACGGCAGGGGTGGTACACCGGGGAGCTGTTTTTT. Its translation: CASSSRQGWYTGELFF.

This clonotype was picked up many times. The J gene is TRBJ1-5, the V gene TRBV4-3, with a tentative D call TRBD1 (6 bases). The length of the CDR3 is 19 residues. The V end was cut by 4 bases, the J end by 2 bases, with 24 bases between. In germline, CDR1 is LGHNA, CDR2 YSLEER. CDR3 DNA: TGCGCCAGCAGCCGGGACATTGCGACGGGGACCAGGGGCAATCAGCCCCAGCATTTT. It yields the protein CASSRDIATGTRGNQPQHF.

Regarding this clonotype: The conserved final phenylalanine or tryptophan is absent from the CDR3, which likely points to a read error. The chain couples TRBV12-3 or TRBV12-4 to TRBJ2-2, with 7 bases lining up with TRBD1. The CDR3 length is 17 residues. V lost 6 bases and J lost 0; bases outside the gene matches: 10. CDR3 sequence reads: CASSLRQGTTNTGELFL. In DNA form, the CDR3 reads TGTGCCAGCAGCCTACGACAGGGTACAACGAACACCGGGGAGCTGTTTCTT.

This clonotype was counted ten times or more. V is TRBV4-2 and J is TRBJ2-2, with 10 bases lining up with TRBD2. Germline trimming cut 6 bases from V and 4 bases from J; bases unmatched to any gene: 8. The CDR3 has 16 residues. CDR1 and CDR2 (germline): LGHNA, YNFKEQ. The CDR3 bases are TGTGCCAGCAGTCCAAGCGGGGGGGCCTTCACCGGGGAGCTGTTTTTT. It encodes CASSPSGGAFTGELFF.

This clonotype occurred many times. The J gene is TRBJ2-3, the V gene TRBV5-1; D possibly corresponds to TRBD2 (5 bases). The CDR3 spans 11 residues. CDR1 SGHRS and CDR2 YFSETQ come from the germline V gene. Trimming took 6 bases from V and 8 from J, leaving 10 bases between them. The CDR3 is CASNSAGTQYF. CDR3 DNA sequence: TGCGCCAGCAACAGTGCGGGTACGCAGTATTTT.